What follows are 26 T cell receptor beta chains derived from one specimen sequenced in a study of T cell changes during pregnancy in multiple sclerosis. TCRdb keeps only in-frame clones here, not all; method: immunoSEQ multiplex PCR. The data show tens of thousands of clones, 93% seen once. The sample was peripheral blood, taken in the second trimester of pregnancy. The receptor set was obtained from a female donor with multiple sclerosis, enrolled in a pregnancy study.

J is TRBJ2-7 and V is TRBV27, with a possible D match to TRBD1 (6 bases). Germline V lookup: CDR1 MNHEY, CDR2 SMNVEV (reference sequence). The CDR3 totals 16 residues. Trimming left V 5 bases short and J 2 bases short, with 19 bases between. CDR3 in amino acids: CASSPPGVRGPYEQYF. The CDR3 coding sequence is TGTGCCAGCAGTCCACCCGGGGTCAGGGGACCCTACGAGCAGTACTTC.

The J gene is TRBJ2-1, the V gene TRBV7-3, with 13 bases fitting TRBD2. Germline CDR1 SGHTA, CDR2 FQGTGA. Trimming cost V 2 bases and J 0 bases; bases outside gene matches: 7. The CDR3 spans 19 residues. The CDR3 bases are TGTGCCAGCAGCTTAGCCGGGACTAGCGGGAAAGCCTCCTACAATGAGCAGTTCTTC. It translates to CASSLAGTSGKASYNEQFF. Combining the CDR3 with reference TRBV7-3 and TRBJ2-1 gives the whole variable domain GAGVSQTPSNKVTEKGKYVELRCDPISGHTALYWYRQSLGQGPEFLIYFQGTGAADDSGLPNDRFFAVRPEGSVSTLKIQRTERGDSAVYLCASSLAGTSGKASYNEQFFGPGTRLTVL.

This clone was observed once. The J gene is TRBJ2-2, the V gene TRBV7-9; D uncertain. CDR3 length equals 17 residues. Germline V gene sequence: CDR1 SEHNR, CDR2 FQNEAQ (reference sequence). V shed 5 bases and J shed 4 bases, with 20 bases lying between them. The chain's CDR3 is CASSQLLRSASTGELFF. Here the CDR3 DNA reads TGTGCCAGCAGCCAACTCCTTAGATCTGCCTCCACCGGGGAGCTGTTTTTT.

The J gene is TRBJ1-1, the V gene TRBV7-9; 7 nucleotides align to TRBD1. The CDR3 extends over 13 amino acids. Trimming cost V 10 bases and J 0 bases; bases outside gene matches: 5. The germline CDR1 and CDR2 sequences are SEHNR and FQNEAQ (reference sequence). CDR3 amino acids: CATGGPMNTEAFF. The CDR3 coding sequence is TGTGCCACAGGGGGACCCATGAACACTGAAGCTTTCTTT.

The chain uses TRBV7-6 and TRBJ1-6, with 8 bases lining up with TRBD1. This CDR3 is built from 16 residues. Losses at the gene ends were 2 bases for V and 7 bases for J; bases not matched to a gene: 7. Germline V gene data show CDR1 as SGHVS and CDR2 as FNYEAQ. The CDR3 reads CASSLQGAHSNSPLHF. CDR3 bases: TGTGCCAGCAGCTTACAGGGGGCGCATTCAAATTCACCCCTCCACTTT.

This chain's CDR3 is CASSQVLAGLGYTQYF. The CDR3, as DNA: TGCGCCAGCAGCCAAGTTCTAGCGGGGCTGGGATATACGCAGTATTTT. The chain uses TRBV4-1 and TRBJ2-3, with 9 bases that match TRBD2. From germline, CDR1 is MGHRA and CDR2 YSYEKL. The CDR3 runs to 16 residues. The trim removed 1 base at V and 7 bases at J, leaving 9 bases unmatched.

This chain uses TRBV30 with TRBJ2-2, with TRBD2 as a possible D gene (6 bases). Between the trimmed V and J ends, which lost 0 bases and 3 bases, there was a span of 23 bases. The CDR3 length is 19 residues. Germline lookup yields CDR1 GTSNPN and CDR2 SVGIG (reference sequence). In DNA form, the CDR3 reads TGTGCCTGGAGTGTTTCGGACTACCAGCAACCGGGGGACACCGGGGAGCTGTTTTTT. Its protein product is CAWSVSDYQQPGDTGELFF.

The rearrangement links TRBV5-1 to TRBJ2-5; perhaps TRBD2 as D (5 bases). CDR1 and CDR2 from the germline V gene are SGHRS and YFSETQ. The CDR3 extends over 15 amino acids. The V gene lost 3 bases and the J gene lost 5 bases, with 17 bases spanning the gap. The CDR3 DNA sequence: TGCGCCAGCAGCTGGAATACGGCGGGTGGGGAGACCCAGTACTTC. The encoded protein is CASSWNTAGGETQYF.

The chain couples TRBV20-1 to TRBJ2-1; unclear D gene. The CDR3 runs 11 residues. The germline gives CDR1 DFQATT, CDR2 SNEGSKA (reference sequence). Trimming pared 6 bases from V and 2 bases from J, leaving 5 bases between. The CDR3 here is CSALAYNEQFF. CDR3 coding DNA: TGCAGTGCCTTAGCCTACAATGAGCAGTTCTTC.

This chain joins TRBV25-1 and TRBJ2-1, with D perhaps TRBD2 (6 bases). CDR1 and CDR2 (germline): MGHDK, SYGVNS. This CDR3 comprises 15 residues. The V gene lost 4 bases and the J gene lost 0 bases, with 10 bases spanning the gap. This CDR3 is CASSGGKTSYNEQFF. CDR3 in DNA: TGTGCCAGCAGTGGCGGGAAGACCTCCTACAATGAGCAGTTCTTC.

The CDR3 protein is CASSLGGLTTNEKLFF. The CDR3 coding sequence is TGTGCCAGCAGCTTAGGAGGGTTGACAACTAATGAAAAACTGTTTTTT. The chain is built from TRBV7-9 and TRBJ1-4; D unclear. Germline CDR1 and CDR2: SEHNR and FQNEAQ (reference sequence). V was pared by 1 base and J by 0 bases, with 9 bases between. The CDR3 sequence is 16 residues long. Complete variable domain (other parts from reference TRBV7-9 and TRBJ1-4): DTGVSQNPRHKITKRGQNVTFRCDPISEHNRLYWYRQTLGQGPEFLTYFQNEAQLEKSRLLSDRFSAERPKGSFSTLEIQRTEQGDSAMYLCASSLGGLTTNEKLFFGSGTQLSVL.

The V gene is TRBV7-9, the J gene TRBJ2-2; maybe TRBD1 (5 bases). Germline CDR1 is SEHNR and CDR2 is FQNEAQ (reference sequence). The CDR3 loop spans 14 amino acids. V was shortened by 1 base and J by 2 bases, with 5 bases between the two germline ends. The CDR3, as DNA: TGTGCCAGCAGCTTAGGGGGCAACACCGGGGAGCTGTTTTTT. Translating it yields CASSLGGNTGELFF. Full variable domain (remainder filled in from reference TRBV7-9 and TRBJ2-2): DTGVSQNPRHKITKRGQNVTFRCDPISEHNRLYWYRQTLGQGPEFLTYFQNEAQLEKSRLLSDRFSAERPKGSFSTLEIQRTEQGDSAMYLCASSLGGNTGELFFGEGSRLTVL.

J is TRBJ2-2 and V is TRBV18; D is uncertain. Germline V gene sequence: CDR1 KGHSH, CDR2 LQKENI. V was cut by 1 base and J by 6 bases, with 9 bases left in between. The CDR3 sequence is 14 residues long. CDR3 bases: TGTGCCAGCTCACCACGCGATAGCCCCGGGGAGCTGTTTTTT. It is translated as CASSPRDSPGELFF.

The rearrangement links TRBV28 to TRBJ1-1; D not certain. The length of the CDR3 is 13 residues. Per the germline V gene, CDR1 is MDHEN and CDR2 is SYDVKM. The V end lost 7 bases, the J end lost 7 bases, and 16 bases lay between the germline ends. Written as DNA, the CDR3 is TGTGCCAGCATGAATGCAGTTCTGTTTGAAGCTTTCTTT. It yields the protein CASMNAVLFEAFF.

The chain combines TRBV28 with TRBJ2-1, with a possible D match to TRBD2 (7 bases). This CDR3 is built from 16 residues. Germline assignment: CDR1 MDHEN and CDR2 SYDVKM. V lost 5 bases, J lost 5 bases, and 19 bases lay in between. The CDR3 protein is CASSPLGGLTDNEQFF. In DNA, the CDR3 is TGTGCCAGCAGTCCACTCGGGGGGCTGACGGACAATGAGCAGTTCTTC.

The V gene is TRBV5-1, the J gene TRBJ2-5; 7 bases align to TRBD1. V trimming: 3 bases; J trimming: 5 bases; junction bases outside the gene matches: 7. The CDR3 has 14 residues. Looked up from germline, CDR1 is SGHRS and CDR2 is YFSETQ. The CDR3: CASSWGQLDETQYF. In DNA form, the CDR3 reads TGCGCCAGCAGCTGGGGACAGCTGGATGAGACCCAGTACTTC. Looking up the rest from reference TRBV5-1 and TRBJ2-5 gives the full variable domain: KAGVTQTPRYLIKTRGQQVTLSCSPISGHRSVSWYQQTPGQGLQFLFEYFSETQRNKGNFPGRFSGRQFSNSRSEMNVSTLELGDSALYLCASSWGQLDETQYFGPGTRLLVL.

This chain uses TRBV6-1 with TRBJ2-7, with a tentative D call TRBD1 (6 bases). The CDR3 runs 17 residues. From germline, CDR1 is MNHNS and CDR2 SASEGT. V was shortened by 4 bases and J by 2 bases, with 21 bases between the two germline ends. The CDR3 DNA reads TGTGCCAGCAGTGGTCACTTACAGGGTTCCGTTACCTACGAGCAGTACTTC. Translation: CASSGHLQGSVTYEQYF.

The rearrangement uses TRBV7-8 and TRBJ2-7; tentative D call: TRBD2 (5 bases). V lost 1 base to trimming and J lost 4 bases, with 11 bases between them. This CDR3 contains 14 residues. Germline lookup yields CDR1 SGHVS and CDR2 FQNEAQ. DNA of the CDR3: TGTGCCAGCAGCTTAGTGGAAGAGGGATACGAGCAGTACTTC. Translation: CASSLVEEGYEQYF.

This chain links TRBV2 with TRBJ1-4, with D hard to call. The CDR3 length is 12 residues. Trimming pared 6 bases from V and 8 bases from J, leaving 10 bases between. Germline-derived CDR1 and CDR2 are SNHLY and FYNNEI. CDR3 coding DNA: TGTGCCAGCAGGCCCGAGCTCGAAAAACTGTTTTTT. Residues: CASRPELEKLFF.

The J gene is TRBJ2-7, the V gene TRBV14; TRBD2 is a possible D gene (5 bases). Trimming took 3 bases from V and 0 from J, leaving 12 bases between them. Germline CDR1 and CDR2: SGHDN and FVKESK. This CDR3 comprises 15 residues. The CDR3 DNA reads as TGTGCCAGCAGCCACCCCGAGCGGCCCTCCTACGAGCAGTACTTC. This gives the protein CASSHPERPSYEQYF.

The V and J genes are TRBV7-6 and TRBJ1-1; D gene uncertain. Trimming cost V 2 bases and J 4 bases, with 8 bases left between them. The CDR3 has 13 amino acids. Germline V gene data show CDR1 as SGHVS and CDR2 as FNYEAQ. This CDR3 reads CASSLRGSTEAFF. The CDR3 nucleotides read TGTGCCAGCAGCTTACGGGGATCCACTGAAGCTTTCTTT.

V usage is TRBV25-1 and J usage is TRBJ2-2; D unresolved. V lost 1 base to trimming and J lost 8 bases, with 14 bases between them. Germline-derived CDR1 and CDR2 are MGHDK and SYGVNS. The CDR3 is 15 residues long. The CDR3 DNA is TGTGCCAGCAGTGAATTGGCTGTTCCCGGGGGGGAGCTGTTTTTT. It translates to CASSELAVPGGELFF.

This CDR3 is CASSYGLAGNTGELFF. Here the CDR3 DNA reads TGCGCCAGCAGCTACGGACTAGCGGGAAACACCGGGGAGCTGTTTTTT. The chain joins TRBV5-1 to TRBJ2-2; 12 nucleotides line up with TRBD2. The CDR3 is 16 residues long. From germline, CDR1 is SGHRS and CDR2 YFSETQ. Losses at the gene ends were 3 bases for V and 2 bases for J; bases not matched to a gene: 2.

V usage is TRBV23-1 and J usage is TRBJ2-4; a possible D gene is TRBD2 (7 bases). TRBV23-1 is marked as an open reading frame, function uncertain. The CDR3 consists of 16 residues. With 8 bases removed from V and 0 bases from J, the gap between germline ends came to 17 bases. The CDR3 region is CASRGALILAKNIQYF. Here the CDR3 DNA reads TGCGCCAGCCGGGGGGCCCTCATTCTAGCCAAAAACATTCAGTACTTC.

The chain combines TRBV7-9 with TRBJ2-7; no definite D call. Trimming cost V 1 base and J 7 bases, with 5 bases left between them. In germline, CDR1 is SEHNR, CDR2 FQNEAQ (reference sequence). The CDR3 has 11 residues. CDR3 sequence reads: CASSLGAEQYF. DNA of the CDR3: TGTGCCAGCAGCTTAGGGGCAGAGCAGTACTTC. Full variable domain (rest looked up from reference TRBV7-9 and TRBJ2-7): DTGVSQNPRHKITKRGQNVTFRCDPISEHNRLYWYRQTLGQGPEFLTYFQNEAQLEKSRLLSDRFSAERPKGSFSTLEIQRTEQGDSAMYLCASSLGAEQYFGPGTRLTVT.

This rearrangement joins TRBV2 to TRBJ2-7; TRBD1 agrees at 10 bases. The ends lost 6 bases at V and 4 bases at J; junction bases unmatched: 3. This CDR3 has 13 amino acids. CDR1 is SNHLY, CDR2 FYNNEI, per germline. The CDR3 here is CASRGQGWYEQYF. In nucleotides, the CDR3 is TGTGCCAGCAGGGGACAGGGGTGGTACGAGCAGTACTTC.